A single T cell receptor (beta chain) is shown here with its context. The data stem from a study of T cells in Graves' hyperthyroidism and ophthalmopathy. The germline V gene has CDR1 MDHEN and CDR2 SYDVKM. Trimming at V came to 0 bases and at J to 9 bases, leaving 1 base not matched to a gene. This CDR3 contains 14 residues. RNA transcripts yielded amplified TCR beta CDR3 regions. During a first-round RT-PCR of the TCR CDR3, the HTBI primer set was used. TCRdb reprocessed the multiplex PCR reads via MiXCR and lists one record per CDR3 protein. The sample carries some 340,000 distinct CDR3 sequences, roughly an eighth recorded once.

The sample comprised blood. The receptor's source is a woman in her 40s with Graves' ophthalmopathy. The chain joins TRBV28 to TRBJ2-1, with TRBD2 matching 11 bases. CDR3 sequence (DNA): TGTGCCAGCAGTTTATGGACTAGCGGGACTGAGCAGTTCTTC. The encoded protein is CASSLWTSGTEQFF.